The 23 T cell receptor beta chains below were found in one sample sequenced in a study of CD8 T cells in Susac syndrome (dated by TCRdb to about 2019). Receptor libraries were prepared by the immunoSEQ multiplex PCR assay. RNA was extracted using the RNeasy kit, and roughly 0.45 to 1 microgram was reverse transcribed with random hexamers. TCRdb took the public reads, trimmed them with fastp at Q25, ran MiXCR for clone calling and kept in-frame beta chains. Each CDR3 protein gets just one entry, which takes the most common genes and DNA from the rows behind it. This sample is represented by fewer than 350,000 distinct CDR3 sequences; around 89% of them were singletons. The ten top clones hold 0.18% of the sample. The sequenced material came from CD8+ T cells from PBMCs. The source is a human donor with multiple sclerosis.

The CDR3 coding sequence is TGTGCCAGCAGCGTACCCGTCACCGGGGAGCTGTTTTTT. As protein: CASSVPVTGELFF. The chain carries TRBV9 and TRBJ2-2, with D unclear. This CDR3 contains 13 residues. Germline CDR1 and CDR2: SGDLS and YYNGEE. V lost 1 base and J 4 bases, leaving 5 bases between the germline ends.

The V and J genes are TRBV16 and TRBJ2-1; D gene unclear. The CDR3 covers 13 residues. Germline-derived CDR1 and CDR2 are KGHSY and FQNENV. The V end was cut by 7 bases, the J end by 12 bases, with 19 bases between. CDR3 sequence (DNA): TGTGCCAGCACCCCTGGAAAGGGTAAGGGGCAGTTCTTC. It codes for CASTPGKGKGQFF.

This clonotype has more than one count but fewer than ten. This chain joins TRBV27 and TRBJ2-5; 8 bases line up with TRBD2. CDR3 size: 13 residues. Losses at the gene ends were 4 bases for V and 3 bases for J; bases not matched to a gene: 1. CDR1 is MNHEY, CDR2 SMNVEV, per germline (reference sequence). The CDR3 nucleotides are TGTGCCAGCAGTTCAGCGGGGGAAGAGACCCAGTACTTC. Amino acid sequence: CASSSAGEETQYF.

The genes are TRBV19 and TRBJ2-5; TRBD1 is a possible D gene (6 bases). Looked up from germline, CDR1 is LNHDA and CDR2 is SQIVND (reference sequence). This CDR3 spans 13 amino acids. V gave up 6 bases and J gave up 4 bases, with 12 bases separating them. DNA for the CDR3: TGTGCCAGTAGCCCCCCAGGGGCAGAGACCCAGTACTTC. This gives the protein CASSPPGAETQYF.

The V call is TRBV7-2, the J call TRBJ2-3; D remains unclear. Trimming cost V 0 bases and J 0 bases, with 7 bases left between them. Germline-derived CDR1 and CDR2 are SGHTA and FQGNSA. The length of the CDR3 is 15 residues. CDR3 protein: CASSLAGSSTDTQYF. CDR3 bases: TGTGCCAGCAGCTTAGCGGGGTCTAGCACAGATACGCAGTATTTT.

The chain employs TRBV7-6 and TRBJ1-5, with D perhaps TRBD1 (6 bases). This CDR3 spans 15 amino acids. V was cut by 4 bases and J by 4 bases, with 14 bases left in between. Germline CDR1 SGHVS, CDR2 FNYEAQ. CDR3 sequence reads: CASSSSPGANQPQHF. DNA of the CDR3: TGTGCCAGCAGCTCTTCGCCGGGGGCTAATCAGCCCCAGCATTTT.

V gene TRBV7-8 combines with J gene TRBJ2-3; a weak D match, TRBD2 (5 bases). This CDR3 has 21 residues. Germline-derived CDR1 and CDR2 are SGHVS and FQNEAQ. Deletions cut 1 base from V and 4 bases from J, with 30 bases between. CDR3 residues: CASSLVSEDWELSPSPDTQYF. The CDR3 nucleotides read TGTGCCAGCAGCTTAGTGTCTGAGGACTGGGAACTAAGCCCGAGTCCAGATACGCAGTATTTT.

J is TRBJ2-3 and V is TRBV27; TRBD1 matches at 7 bases. The CDR3 runs to 16 residues. Germline loops: CDR1 MNHEY, CDR2 SMNVEV (reference sequence). V was clipped by 2 bases and J by 3 bases; unmatched bases: 8. The CDR3 here is CASSLGAGGLTDTQYF. The CDR3 nucleotides read TGTGCCAGCAGTTTAGGGGCAGGGGGTTTGACAGATACGCAGTATTTT.

This clonotype was recorded only once. The chain employs TRBV6-4 and TRBJ2-3; the D gene could be TRBD1 or TRBD2 (5 bases each). CDR3 size: 15 residues. The V gene lost 2 bases and the J gene lost 8 bases, with 17 bases spanning the gap. In germline, CDR1 is MRHNA, CDR2 SNTAGT. In DNA, the CDR3 is TGTGCCAGCAGTGACGGTCAGGGCGAAGGGACTACGCAGTATTTT. Encoded protein: CASSDGQGEGTTQYF.

The chain combines TRBV7-2 with TRBJ1-3, with 10 bases aligning to TRBD1. The CDR3 contains 16 residues. In germline, CDR1 is SGHTA, CDR2 FQGNSA. V was clipped by 3 bases and J by 2 bases; unmatched bases: 4. CDR3: CASSLDRGGTGNTIYF. The CDR3 nucleotides read TGTGCCAGCAGCTTGGACAGGGGGGGAACTGGAAACACCATATATTTT.

This chain connects TRBV7-9 to TRBJ2-7, with D hard to call. Germline CDR1 and CDR2: SEHNR and FQNEAQ (reference sequence). With 8 bases removed from V and 7 bases from J, the gap between germline ends came to 12 bases. The CDR3 loop spans 11 amino acids. The CDR3 region has the DNA TGTGCCAGCTCTGGGGATGAGGAGCAGTACTTC. Its protein is CASSGDEEQYF.

The rearrangement uses TRBV29-1 and TRBJ2-1, with D unclear. The CDR3 length is 12 residues. Trimming left V 6 bases short and J 0 bases short, with 6 bases between. CDR1 and CDR2 from the germline V gene are SQVTM and ANQGSEA. CDR3 coding DNA: TGCAGCGTCCTTGGCTCCTACAATGAGCAGTTCTTC. Translation gives CSVLGSYNEQFF.

This chain links TRBV6-2 or TRBV6-3 with TRBJ1-5; no definite D call. This CDR3 spans 16 amino acids. The germline V gene has CDR1 MNHEY and CDR2 SVGEGT. The V end lost 6 bases, the J end lost 3 bases, and 18 bases lay between the germline ends. CDR3 in amino acids: CASRYTSDVPNQPQHF. CDR3 DNA: TGTGCCAGCAGATATACCTCGGACGTCCCCAATCAGCCCCAGCATTTT.

The J gene is TRBJ2-3, the V gene TRBV20-1, with a weak D call TRBD1 (6 bases). V shed 4 bases and J shed 5 bases, with 7 bases lying between them. CDR3 length equals 11 residues. Germline CDR1 and CDR2: DFQATT and SNEGSKA (reference sequence). This chain's CDR3 is CSATQGDTQYF. The CDR3 nucleotides are TGCAGTGCTACACAGGGAGATACGCAGTATTTT.

The CDR3 sequence is CASSKAMGIRDRACEQYF. In DNA form, the CDR3 reads TGTGCCAGCAGCAAAGCGATGGGAATCCGGGACAGGGCATGCGAGCAGTACTTC. V is TRBV21-1 and J is TRBJ2-7; the D call TRBD1 from the table was never checked on the DNA. TRBV21-1 is recorded as a pseudogene. The CDR3 runs to 18 residues.

V and J are TRBV4-1 and TRBJ2-7, with no clear D. Between the trimmed V and J ends, which lost 2 bases and 5 bases, there was a span of 7 bases. CDR3 size: 12 residues. CDR1 is MGHRA and CDR2 is YSYEKL in the germline V gene. In nucleotides, the CDR3 is TGCGCCAGCAGCCAAAGGAGCGACGAGCAGTACTTC. It encodes CASSQRSDEQYF.

The genes are TRBV29-1 and TRBJ2-2, with no clear D. V was cut by 6 bases and J by 3 bases, with 8 bases left in between. Germline assignment: CDR1 SQVTM and CDR2 ANQGSEA. The CDR3 consists of 12 residues. CDR3 loop: CSVPWDTGELFF. The CDR3, as DNA: TGCAGCGTACCATGGGACACCGGGGAGCTGTTTTTT.

The genes are TRBV7-2 and TRBJ2-2; D unclear. Germline V gene lookup returns CDR1 SGHTA and CDR2 FQGNSA. V lost 4 bases to trimming and J lost 6 bases, with 18 bases between them. This CDR3 comprises 16 residues. Written as DNA, the CDR3 is TGTGCCAGCAGCTCCCCCCAGGCGGCACAGTCCGGGGAGCTGTTTTTT. Residues: CASSSPQAAQSGELFF.

In DNA, the CDR3 is TGTGCCACCAGTGAGGGGCCACTGGGCTATGGCTACACCTTC. It encodes CATSEGPLGYGYTF. This rearrangement joins TRBV24-1 to TRBJ1-2; the D gene is possibly TRBD1 (5 bases). This CDR3 is 14 amino acids long. Deletions cut 4 bases from V and 4 bases from J, with 12 bases between. Germline V gene data show CDR1 as KGHDR and CDR2 as SFDVKD.

The rearrangement uses TRBV7-6 and TRBJ2-2, with D perhaps TRBD1 or TRBD2 (6 bases each). There are 16 residues in the CDR3. Germline CDR1 is SGHVS and CDR2 is FNYEAQ. V shed 3 bases and J shed 1 base, with 12 bases lying between them. The CDR3 sequence is CASSFEGGLNTGELFF. CDR3 coding DNA: TGTGCCAGCAGCTTTGAGGGGGGCTTGAACACCGGGGAGCTGTTTTTT.

This chain uses TRBV6-2 or TRBV6-3 with TRBJ1-1; D is perhaps TRBD1 (5 bases). The CDR3 has 13 residues. CDR1 and CDR2 (germline): MNHEY, SVGEGT. Trimming took off 7 bases at V and 1 base at J, with 10 bases between the two ends. In DNA, the CDR3 is TGTGCCAGCACTTTGACAGCGAACACTGAAGCTTTCTTT. Residues: CASTLTANTEAFF.

This chain links TRBV29-1 with TRBJ2-7; D is unclear. The V end was cut by 6 bases, the J end by 7 bases, with 13 bases between. Germline V gives CDR1 SQVTM, CDR2 ANQGSEA. The CDR3 contains 11 residues. Here the CDR3 DNA reads TGCAGCGTATGGACGGCCGGGGAGCAGTACTTC. It is translated as CSVWTAGEQYF.

The V call is TRBV9, the J call TRBJ2-1; D gene unclear. The CDR3 length is 13 residues. Trimming pared 3 bases from V and 5 bases from J, leaving 9 bases between. Germline CDR1 and CDR2: SGDLS and YYNGEE. The chain's CDR3 is CASSGTVNNEQFF. The CDR3 DNA reads TGTGCCAGCAGCGGCACAGTGAACAATGAGCAGTTCTTC.